The 30 T cell receptor beta chains given below trace back to one sample, sequenced in a study of blood T cell repertoires in COVID-19. TCRdb's table, derived via immunoSEQ multiplex PCR, lists solely in-frame clones and lacks some. The sample includes a few hundred thousand clones, over 75% of them seen just once. Material: peripheral blood. The receptors shown here come from a human donor in a cohort sampled during active COVID-19.

The CDR3 here is CATSRGRDSYNEQFF. The DNA of the CDR3 is TGTGCCACCAGCAGAGGGCGGGACAGTTACAATGAGCAGTTCTTC. This sequence joins TRBV15 and TRBJ2-1; D is possibly TRBD1 (7 bases). This CDR3 has 15 amino acids. The V and J ends lost 1 base and 4 bases respectively, with 11 bases between them. Germline V gives CDR1 LNHNV, CDR2 YYDKDF (reference sequence).

The V call is TRBV7-2, the J call TRBJ1-4, with D possibly TRBD1 on 5 matching bases. V lost 3 bases and J 7 bases, leaving 12 bases between the germline ends. Germline V gene sequence: CDR1 SGHTA, CDR2 FQGNSA. This CDR3 comprises 14 residues. CDR3 bases: TGTGCCAGCAGCTTTGGGGGGACGGGTGAAAAACTGTTTTTT. Translated: CASSFGGTGEKLFF.

The V and J genes are TRBV24-1 and TRBJ2-1; 9 bases are a match to TRBD2. Germline V CDR1 and CDR2: KGHDR, SFDVKD. J was trimmed by 3 bases and V by 3 bases; bases with no gene match: 8. The CDR3 is 17 residues long. CDR3 sequence (DNA): TGTGCCACCAGTGATGAGGCGGGGCGGGAGGGCTACAATGAGCAGTTCTTC. Its translation: CATSDEAGREGYNEQFF.

The V and J genes are TRBV9 and TRBJ2-3, with 9 bases identical to TRBD2. Trimming removed 0 bases from V and 2 bases from J; junction bases left unmatched: 4. Germline V gene data show CDR1 as SGDLS and CDR2 as YYNGEE. The CDR3 sequence is 16 residues long. The CDR3 DNA reads as TGTGCCAGCAGCGTAGTGGCGGGGGGGACCACAGATACGCAGTATTTT. Protein sequence: CASSVVAGGTTDTQYF.

This rearrangement joins TRBV5-1 to TRBJ2-1; 15 nucleotides agree with TRBD2. CDR1 and CDR2 (germline): SGHRS, YFSETQ. V lost 3 bases and J lost 8; bases outside the gene matches: 6. This CDR3 is built from 16 residues. CDR3 bases: TGCGCCAGCAGCTGGACTAGCGGGGGGGCCGTAGATGAGCAGTTCTTC. Translating gives CASSWTSGGAVDEQFF.

Only one count was recorded for this clone. This chain connects TRBV7-2 to TRBJ1-4; TRBD1 aligns across 9 bases. The CDR3 is 17 residues long. CDR1 SGHTA and CDR2 FQGNSA come from the germline V gene. V shed 5 bases and J 8 bases; nucleotides not matched to a gene: 15. CDR3 bases: TGTGCCAGCAGCCGGGGCCGGACAGGGGCCATCGGGGAAAAACTGTTTTTT. It yields the protein CASSRGRTGAIGEKLFF.

This chain connects TRBV4-3 to TRBJ1-5; 9 bases are shared with TRBD1. V shed 1 base and J 1 base; nucleotides not matched to a gene: 5. The germline V gene has CDR1 LGHNA and CDR2 YSLEER. The CDR3 extends over 17 amino acids. The CDR3 region has the DNA TGCGCCAGCAGCCAAGGACCCGGGACAGGGAGCAATCAGCCCCAGCATTTT. It yields the protein CASSQGPGTGSNQPQHF.

The chain recombines TRBV27 with TRBJ2-7; TRBD2 matches 7 bases. The CDR3 length is 15 residues. The germline V gene has CDR1 MNHEY and CDR2 SMNVEV (reference sequence). J was trimmed by 2 bases and V by 3 bases; bases with no gene match: 7. CDR3 residues: CASSFREGGAYEQYF. CDR3 coding DNA: TGTGCCAGCAGTTTCAGGGAGGGAGGGGCCTACGAGCAGTACTTC.

The CDR3 region has the DNA TGTGCCAGCAGTGCCTTACAGGGCTTTAAGGGCTACACCTTC. Translated: CASSALQGFKGYTF. The chain employs TRBV6-6 and TRBJ1-2; D might be TRBD1 (6 bases). V was cut by 5 bases and J by 8 bases, with 18 bases left in between. In germline, CDR1 is MNHNY, CDR2 SVGAGI (reference sequence). There are 14 residues in the CDR3.

The chain links TRBV7-2 to TRBJ1-1; D is possibly TRBD1 (6 bases). V gave up 3 bases and J gave up 1 base, with 15 bases separating them. The V gene's germline CDR1 is SGHTA and CDR2 FQGNSA. This CDR3 is built from 16 residues. CDR3 sequence: CASSLLGGQPNTEAFF. CDR3 nucleotide sequence: TGTGCCAGCAGCTTGTTAGGCGGACAGCCGAACACTGAAGCTTTCTTT. The entire variable domain, with the rest obtained from reference TRBV7-2 and TRBJ1-1, is as follows: GAGVSQSPSNKVTEKGKDVELRCDPISGHTALYWYRQSLGQGLEFLIYFQGNSAPDKSGLPSDRFSAERTGGSVSTLTIQRTQQEDSAVYLCASSLLGGQPNTEAFFGQGTRLTVV.

The chain carries TRBV10-3 and TRBJ2-2, with D perhaps TRBD2 (5 bases). This CDR3 is built from 17 residues. Germline lookup yields CDR1 ENHRY and CDR2 SYGVKD. V lost 3 bases, J lost 9 bases, and 23 bases lay in between. CDR3 in amino acids: CAISDPGRGLPTRELFF. The CDR3 DNA is TGTGCCATCAGTGATCCTGGGCGCGGGCTTCCGACCCGGGAGCTGTTTTTT.

The DNA for the CDR3 is TGTGCCATCCTGGACAGGGGAACTTCGTACGAGCAGTACTTC. Its translation is CAILDRGTSYEQYF. The J gene is TRBJ2-7, the V gene TRBV10-3; TRBD1 matches at 9 bases. CDR3 length: 14 residues. Trimming took 8 bases from V and 4 from J; bases not matched to a gene: 9. The germline CDR1 and CDR2 sequences are ENHRY and SYGVKD.

J is TRBJ1-1 and V is TRBV6-5; a weak D match, TRBD1 (5 bases). There are 15 residues in the CDR3. The V end lost 3 bases, the J end lost 4 bases, and 15 bases lay between the germline ends. Germline CDR1 is MNHEY and CDR2 is SVGAGI. CDR3 DNA: TGTGCCAGCAGTTATTATAGACGGGGGGGCACTGAAGCTTTCTTT. Encoded protein: CASSYYRRGGTEAFF.

The chain has TRBV25-1 and TRBJ1-2; 7 bases agree with TRBD1. The V gene's germline CDR1 is MGHDK and CDR2 SYGVNS. This CDR3 comprises 17 residues. The ends lost 4 bases at V and 5 bases at J; junction bases unmatched: 16. The CDR3 region is CASSAVGQDPEVYGYTF. CDR3 nucleotide sequence: TGTGCCAGCAGTGCGGTAGGACAGGATCCCGAAGTTTATGGCTACACCTTC.

The V and J genes are TRBV5-1 and TRBJ2-5; 7 bases are a match to TRBD1. CDR3 length: 12 amino acids. Trimming at V came to 9 bases and at J to 1 base, leaving 3 bases not matched to a gene. Germline lookup yields CDR1 SGHRS and CDR2 YFSETQ. This chain's CDR3 is CAITGAQETQYF. In DNA form, the CDR3 reads TGCGCCATCACAGGGGCCCAAGAGACCCAGTACTTC.

The chain is built from TRBV3-1 (or the pseudogene TRBV3-2) and TRBJ2-1; tentatively, D is TRBD2 (7 bases). CDR3 length equals 16 residues. CDR1 and CDR2 from the germline V gene are LGHDT and YNNKEL (reference sequence). V lost 4 bases, J lost 5 bases, and 18 bases lay in between. The CDR3 region has the DNA TGTGCCAGCAGCCGGTTGGAGGGGGGGGTAAACAATGAGCAGTTCTTC. Protein sequence: CASSRLEGGVNNEQFF.

The V call is TRBV18, the J call TRBJ1-1; 7 bases are shared with TRBD1. This CDR3 region has 14 residues. The J segment lost 0 bases and the V segment lost 8 bases, leaving 6 bases of the junction unmatched. CDR1 and CDR2 from the germline V gene are KGHSH and LQKENI. The CDR3 DNA follows: TGTGCCAGCGCATGGACAGGATTGAACACTGAAGCTTTCTTT. Its translation is CASAWTGLNTEAFF.

The chain has TRBV6-1 and TRBJ1-1; 8 bases align to TRBD1. V shed 4 bases, J shed 4 bases, and the junction held 11 bases outside the gene matches. The germline V gene encodes CDR1 MNHNS and CDR2 SASEGT. The length of the CDR3 is 16 residues. CDR3 DNA sequence: TGTGCCAGCAGTGCCCGCAGGGGGCGTCAGGGCACTGAAGCTTTCTTT. Translating it yields CASSARRGRQGTEAFF.

V and J are TRBV7-2 and TRBJ1-2, with TRBD1 matching 10 bases. V trimming: 4 bases; J trimming: 5 bases; junction bases outside the gene matches: 7. Germline CDR1 and CDR2: SGHTA and FQGNSA. This CDR3 has 15 amino acids. The CDR3 nucleotides read TGTGCCAGCAGCTCCGGGACAGGGGCAGGTTATGGCTACACCTTC. This gives the protein CASSSGTGAGYGYTF.

This clone is labeled medium-sized. The chain carries TRBV4-1 and TRBJ1-5; possible D gene TRBD1, 5 bases. V was pared by 5 bases and J by 0 bases, with 14 bases between. In germline, CDR1 is MGHRA, CDR2 YSYEKL. This CDR3 has 16 residues. DNA for the CDR3: TGCGCCAGCAGCAGTATGGGGGGGAATAGCAATCAGCCCCAGCATTTT. Amino acids: CASSSMGGNSNQPQHF.

The chain is built from TRBV19 and TRBJ1-5; perhaps TRBD1 as D (5 bases). V was pared by 3 bases and J by 7 bases, with 13 bases between. CDR1 and CDR2 from the germline V gene are LNHDA and SQIVND (reference sequence). This CDR3 has 14 residues. The CDR3 nucleotides read TGTGCCAGTAGTATTAGCAGGGCCGGGCAGCCCCAGCATTTT. The encoded protein is CASSISRAGQPQHF.

The chain uses TRBV7-9 and TRBJ2-7, with D tentatively TRBD1 (6 bases). V lost 2 bases, J lost 13 bases, and 15 bases lay in between. CDR3 length: 12 amino acids. Germline-derived CDR1 and CDR2 are SEHNR and FQNEAQ (reference sequence). CDR3 bases: TGTGCCAGCAGCTTAAGGACAGCTATCACTTACTTC. Amino acids: CASSLRTAITYF.

This clone has a single count. The chain recombines TRBV27 with TRBJ2-1, with unresolved D. Trimming took off 5 bases at V and 8 bases at J, with 10 bases between the two ends. Looked up from germline, CDR1 is MNHEY and CDR2 is SMNVEV (reference sequence). This CDR3 is 12 amino acids long. This CDR3 reads CASSTGFYEQFF. CDR3 DNA sequence: TGTGCCAGCAGTACCGGTTTCTATGAGCAGTTCTTC.

V gene TRBV18 combines with J gene TRBJ2-7; 9 bases align to TRBD2. The ends lost 2 bases at V and 5 bases at J; junction bases unmatched: 7. The CDR3 runs 15 residues. Germline V gene data show CDR1 as KGHSH and CDR2 as LQKENI. CDR3 residues: CASSPGVAGVHEQYF. CDR3 coding DNA: TGTGCCAGCTCACCAGGGGTAGCGGGAGTGCACGAGCAGTACTTC.

The chain employs TRBV6-5 and TRBJ1-1, with a possible D match to TRBD1 (6 bases). The CDR3 spans 15 residues. Per germline, CDR1 MNHEY and CDR2 SVGAGI. Trimming removed 6 bases at V and 4 bases at J, with 18 bases between. CDR3 sequence: CASRRTTGRRTEAFF. The CDR3 bases are TGTGCCAGCAGGAGAACCACAGGGCGCCGCACTGAAGCTTTCTTT.

The chain links TRBV27 to TRBJ1-1, with a weak D call TRBD1 (5 bases). V lost 6 bases and J 4 bases, leaving 15 bases between the germline ends. The CDR3 runs to 14 residues. In germline, CDR1 is MNHEY, CDR2 SMNVEV (reference sequence). In DNA, the CDR3 is TGTGCCAGCAGAAAGGGGAGGTTGGGCACTGAAGCTTTCTTT. Its translation is CASRKGRLGTEAFF.

The gene calls are TRBV30 and TRBJ1-1; D is perhaps TRBD1 (5 bases). V lost 2 bases and J 6 bases, leaving 13 bases between the germline ends. CDR1 GTSNPN and CDR2 SVGIG come from the germline V gene (reference sequence). This CDR3 has 13 residues. The CDR3 here is CAWSTRAVAEAFF. The CDR3, as DNA: TGTGCCTGGAGTACCAGGGCGGTAGCTGAAGCTTTCTTT.

This sequence joins TRBV2 and TRBJ1-6; tentative D call: TRBD1 (5 bases). Germline lookup yields CDR1 SNHLY and CDR2 FYNNEI. The CDR3 length is 14 residues. V dropped 6 bases and J dropped 6 bases, with 12 bases sitting between them. The CDR3, as DNA: TGTGCCAGCAGGACCCGGGACTTTAATTCACCCCTCCACTTT. Protein: CASRTRDFNSPLHF.

This chain links TRBV6-5 with TRBJ2-5, with 7 bases identical to TRBD1. The germline CDR1 and CDR2 sequences are MNHEY and SVGAGI. The trim removed 8 bases at V and 7 bases at J, leaving 16 bases unmatched. This CDR3 region has 15 residues. The CDR3: CASRIETGSTWTQYF. For the CDR3, the DNA is TGTGCCAGCCGGATAGAGACAGGGTCCACTTGGACCCAGTACTTC.

V usage is TRBV5-1 and J usage is TRBJ2-6, with D possibly matching TRBD1 (6 bases). Germline V lookup: CDR1 SGHRS, CDR2 YFSETQ. The CDR3 is 16 residues long. Trimming took off 5 bases at V and 0 bases at J, with 12 bases between the two ends. The CDR3 loop is CASRKDRNSGANVLTF. CDR3 coding DNA: TGCGCCAGCAGGAAAGACAGGAACTCTGGGGCCAACGTCCTGACTTTC.